These 9 T cell receptor beta chains were all obtained from the same sample, sequenced in a study of shared clonotypes between healthy human individuals. The protocol was immunoSEQ multiplex PCR, while the TCRdb copy is restricted to in-frame clones and leaves out a portion. Of fewer than 700,000 clones in the sample, roughly 95% were seen once. CD45RO-negative CD8 cells positively selected for CCR7 made up the naive population, which excluded terminally differentiated effector memory CD45RA+ cells. Sequencing was done on a sample of naive CD8+ T cells sorted from blood. The origin of the receptors is a woman in her 30s in good health.

This chain connects TRBV7-3 to TRBJ2-1, with TRBD2 matching over 8 bases. Germline V gives CDR1 SGHTA, CDR2 FQGTGA. Losses at the gene ends were 5 bases for V and 3 bases for J; bases not matched to a gene: 6. CDR3 size: 15 residues. CDR3 sequence reads: CASSLFLAGYNEQFF. As DNA, the CDR3 is TGTGCCAGCAGCCTTTTCCTAGCGGGCTACAATGAGCAGTTCTTC. The full variable domain, with the rest looked up from reference TRBV7-3 and TRBJ2-1, is GAGVSQTPSNKVTEKGKYVELRCDPISGHTALYWYRQSLGQGPEFLIYFQGTGAADDSGLPNDRFFAVRPEGSVSTLKIQRTERGDSAVYLCASSLFLAGYNEQFFGPGTRLTVL.

The chain is built from TRBV15 and TRBJ2-7, with 8 bases identical to TRBD1. Germline assignment: CDR1 LNHNV and CDR2 YYDKDF (reference sequence). The CDR3 contains 15 residues. The junction had 12 bases not matched to a gene; V was cut back by 4 bases and J by 7 bases. CDR3 loop: CATSTLGQGFLEQYF. DNA of the CDR3: TGTGCCACCAGCACCCTCGGACAGGGCTTTTTGGAGCAGTACTTC.

The V and J genes are TRBV19 and TRBJ2-7; D is perhaps TRBD2 (6 bases). The V gene lost 5 bases and the J gene lost 3 bases, with 11 bases spanning the gap. The CDR3 is made up of 13 amino acids. The germline CDR1 and CDR2 sequences are LNHDA and SQIVND (reference sequence). This CDR3 reads CASSGWGGYEQYF. Here the CDR3 DNA reads TGTGCCAGTAGTGGTTGGGGAGGCTACGAGCAGTACTTC.

The chain has TRBV6-6 and TRBJ2-2; 12 nucleotides agree with TRBD1. Germline trimming cut 2 bases from V and 7 bases from J; bases unmatched to any gene: 5. Germline CDR1 and CDR2: MNHNY and SVGAGI (reference sequence). The CDR3 has 16 residues. This chain's CDR3 is CASSYPGQGAFGELFF. DNA for the CDR3: TGTGCCAGCAGTTACCCGGGACAGGGGGCTTTCGGGGAGCTGTTTTTT.

CDR3 sequence: CASSWPGLAGLNEQFF. The CDR3 region has the DNA TGTGCCAGCAGCTGGCCGGGACTAGCGGGTCTAAATGAGCAGTTCTTC. The rearrangement uses TRBV13 and TRBJ2-1; 12 bases map to TRBD2. CDR1 and CDR2 (germline): PRHDT, FYEKMQ (reference sequence). Trimming removed 4 bases from V and 7 bases from J; junction bases left unmatched: 8. The CDR3 length is 16 residues.

This chain links TRBV6-1 with TRBJ1-1, with a tentative D call TRBD1 (5 bases). Germline CDR1 reads MNHNS; CDR2 reads SASEGT. The CDR3 extends over 16 amino acids. V lost 2 bases to trimming and J lost 8 bases, with 21 bases between them. The CDR3 protein is CASSEYGAGQYREAFF. In nucleotides, the CDR3 is TGTGCCAGCAGTGAATATGGGGCGGGCCAGTATAGAGAAGCTTTCTTT.

The chain couples TRBV9 to TRBJ2-1; D is undetermined. Germline loops: CDR1 SGDLS, CDR2 YYNGEE. V dropped 1 base and J dropped 2 bases, with 7 bases sitting between them. This CDR3 is built from 14 residues. The CDR3 spells CASSVLGTYNEQFF. The CDR3 coding sequence is TGTGCCAGCAGCGTACTCGGTACCTACAATGAGCAGTTCTTC. The full variable domain, rest sourced from reference TRBV9 and TRBJ2-1, is DSGVTQTPKHLITATGQRVTLRCSPRSGDLSVYWYQQSLDQGLQFLIQYYNGEERAKGNILERFSAQQFPDLHSELNLSSLELGDSALYFCASSVLGTYNEQFFGPGTRLTVL.

The chain is built from TRBV15 and TRBJ2-1; 14 bases align to TRBD2. CDR3 length: 16 residues. CDR1 is LNHNV and CDR2 is YYDKDF in the germline V gene (reference sequence). V shed 1 base and J 8 bases; nucleotides not matched to a gene: 4. DNA of the CDR3: TGTGCCACCAGCAGAGCCGGGACTAGCGGGAGCGATGAGCAGTTCTTC. Translation: CATSRAGTSGSDEQFF.

V gene TRBV19 combines with J gene TRBJ2-4, with D perhaps TRBD2 (6 bases). Germline V gives CDR1 LNHDA, CDR2 SQIVND (reference sequence). There are 18 residues in the CDR3. Trimming removed 3 bases from V and 8 bases from J, with 26 bases in between. CDR3 nucleotide sequence: TGTGCCAGTAGTATCCGTTCTGTTTCTGGCGGGATAGAGGACATTCAGTACTTC. Amino acid sequence: CASSIRSVSGGIEDIQYF. The entire variable domain, with the rest obtained from reference TRBV19 and TRBJ2-4, is as follows: DGGITQSPKYLFRKEGQNVTLSCEQNLNHDAMYWYRQDPGQGLRLIYYSQIVNDFQKGDIAEGYSVSREKKESFPLTVTSAQKNPTAFYLCASSIRSVSGGIEDIQYFGAGTRLSVL.